These 8 T cell receptor beta chains came from one sample sequenced in a study of cytomegalovirus exposure and HLA in healthy donors. It was with 60 Vbeta and 13 Jbeta primers that the PCR ran. Profiled with immunoSEQ multiplex PCR; TCRdb holds only in-frame clones, not every one. This table holds about 160,000 clones, approximately 84% found once. Sequenced input: PBMCs. All receptors derive from a man younger than 45 in good health and CMV-seronegative.

This chain links TRBV19 with TRBJ1-5; 8 bases are a match to TRBD1. This CDR3 region has 15 residues. The germline gives CDR1 LNHDA, CDR2 SQIVND (reference sequence). V gave up 3 bases and J gave up 9 bases; unmatched junction bases: 10. The CDR3 DNA sequence: TGTGCCAGTAGTATGGACAGGGAGGGGCTCACGCCCCAGCATTTT. This encodes CASSMDREGLTPQHF.

The gene calls are TRBV19 and TRBJ2-5; D is possibly TRBD1 (6 bases). There are 15 residues in the CDR3. V was pared by 3 bases and J by 2 bases, with 13 bases between. Germline loops: CDR1 LNHDA, CDR2 SQIVND (reference sequence). The CDR3 DNA sequence: TGTGCCAGTAGTATCTCCGGGACATTTCAAGAGACCCAGTACTTC. Protein sequence: CASSISGTFQETQYF.

The chain is built from TRBV4-1 and TRBJ2-1; no definite D call. V lost 1 base and J 0 bases, leaving 10 bases between the germline ends. CDR3 length equals 16 residues. Per the germline V gene, CDR1 is MGHRA and CDR2 is YSYEKL. CDR3 coding DNA: TGCGCCAGCAGCCAAGGCGGTCTAGACTCCTACAATGAGCAGTTCTTC. The encoded protein is CASSQGGLDSYNEQFF.

This sequence joins TRBV29-1 and TRBJ2-3, with 8 bases that match TRBD1. The J segment lost 3 bases and the V segment lost 3 bases, leaving 5 bases of the junction unmatched. CDR1 is SQVTM and CDR2 is ANQGSEA in the germline V gene. The CDR3 runs 14 residues. CDR3 nucleotide sequence: TGCAGCGTTGATTCAGGGGGCGGGACAGATACGCAGTATTTT. This codes for CSVDSGGGTDTQYF.

V is TRBV4-1 and J is TRBJ1-1; no clear D. CDR3 length equals 17 residues. Germline V gives CDR1 MGHRA, CDR2 YSYEKL. Trimming stripped 0 bases from V and 4 bases from J, with 18 bases between. DNA of the CDR3: TGCGCCAGCAGCCAAGATGACACCCTCCTCAGGCGCACTGAAGCTTTCTTT. Translating gives CASSQDDTLLRRTEAFF.

J is TRBJ1-1 and V is TRBV28; TRBD1 matches at 9 bases. The CDR3 contains 14 residues. V was pared by 6 bases and J by 1 base, with 3 bases of the junction left unmatched. CDR1 is MDHEN and CDR2 is SYDVKM in the germline V gene. CDR3 sequence: CASSNRGRNTEAFF. CDR3 in DNA: TGTGCCAGCAGCAACAGGGGGCGGAACACTGAAGCTTTCTTT.

This chain connects TRBV7-3 to TRBJ2-7, with 13 bases matching TRBD2. The V gene end was trimmed by 6 bases and the J gene end by 7 bases; junction bases not matched to a gene: 6. This CDR3 region has 14 residues. Germline V lookup: CDR1 SGHTA, CDR2 FQGTGA. The CDR3 sequence: CASSPTSGGGEQYF. CDR3 nucleotide sequence: TGTGCCAGCAGTCCTACTAGCGGGGGGGGAGAGCAGTACTTC.

The rearrangement joins TRBV15 to TRBJ1-2; 10 bases map to TRBD1. Germline lookup yields CDR1 LNHNV and CDR2 YYDKDF (reference sequence). The V and J ends lost 5 bases and 4 bases, in that order; junction bases with no gene match: 7. The CDR3 spans 15 residues. In DNA form, the CDR3 reads TGTGCCACCAGCCCTGACAGGGGGCGCGCCTATGGCTACACCTTC. Translated, it gives CATSPDRGRAYGYTF.